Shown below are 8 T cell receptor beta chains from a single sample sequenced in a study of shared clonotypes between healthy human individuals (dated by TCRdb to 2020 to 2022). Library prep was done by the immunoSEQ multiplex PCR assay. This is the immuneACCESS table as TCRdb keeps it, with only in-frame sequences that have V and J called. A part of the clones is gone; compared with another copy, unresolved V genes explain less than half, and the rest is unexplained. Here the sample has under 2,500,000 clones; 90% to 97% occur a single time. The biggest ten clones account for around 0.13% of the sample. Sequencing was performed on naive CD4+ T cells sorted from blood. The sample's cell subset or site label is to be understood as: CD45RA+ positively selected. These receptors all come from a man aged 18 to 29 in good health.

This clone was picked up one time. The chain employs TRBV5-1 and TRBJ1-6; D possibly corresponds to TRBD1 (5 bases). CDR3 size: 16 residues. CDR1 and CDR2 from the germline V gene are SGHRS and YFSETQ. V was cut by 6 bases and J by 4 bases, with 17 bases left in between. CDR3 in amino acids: CASTSNRDGYNSPLHF. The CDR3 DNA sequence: TGCGCCAGCACCTCGAATAGGGACGGGTATAATTCACCCCTCCACTTT.

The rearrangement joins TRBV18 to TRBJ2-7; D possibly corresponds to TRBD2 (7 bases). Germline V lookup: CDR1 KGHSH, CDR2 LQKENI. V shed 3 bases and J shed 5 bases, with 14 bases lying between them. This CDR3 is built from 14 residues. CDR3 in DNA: TGTGCCAGCTCACCGAGGGGGGGCACCCACGAGCAGTACTTC. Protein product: CASSPRGGTHEQYF.

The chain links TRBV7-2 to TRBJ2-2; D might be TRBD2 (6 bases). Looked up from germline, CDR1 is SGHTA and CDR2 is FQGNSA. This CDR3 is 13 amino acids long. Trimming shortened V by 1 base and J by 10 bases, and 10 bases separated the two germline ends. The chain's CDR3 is CASSLGGEQELFF. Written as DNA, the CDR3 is TGTGCCAGCAGCTTAGGGGGGGAACAGGAGCTGTTTTTT.

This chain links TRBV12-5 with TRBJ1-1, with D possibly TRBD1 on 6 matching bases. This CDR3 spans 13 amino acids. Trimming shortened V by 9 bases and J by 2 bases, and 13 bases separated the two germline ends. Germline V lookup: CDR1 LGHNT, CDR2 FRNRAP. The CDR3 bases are TGTGCTAGCCCTCAACAGGGTAACACTGAAGCTTTCTTT. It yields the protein CASPQQGNTEAFF.

DNA for the CDR3: TGTGCCAGCAGCTTAGTAATATTGTACGAGCAGTACTTC. Its protein is CASSLVILYEQYF. The V call is TRBV7-8, the J call TRBJ2-7; no definite D call. Germline values: CDR1 SGHVS, CDR2 FQNEAQ. The CDR3 has 13 residues. V lost 1 base, J lost 4 bases, and 8 bases lay in between.

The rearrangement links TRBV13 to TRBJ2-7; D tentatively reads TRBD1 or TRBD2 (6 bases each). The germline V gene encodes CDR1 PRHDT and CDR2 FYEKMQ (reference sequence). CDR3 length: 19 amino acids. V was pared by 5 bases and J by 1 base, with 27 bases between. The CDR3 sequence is CASSGGGLARPDWSYEQYF. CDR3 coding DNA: TGTGCCAGCAGCGGAGGGGGTCTAGCGCGACCCGATTGGTCCTACGAGCAGTACTTC.

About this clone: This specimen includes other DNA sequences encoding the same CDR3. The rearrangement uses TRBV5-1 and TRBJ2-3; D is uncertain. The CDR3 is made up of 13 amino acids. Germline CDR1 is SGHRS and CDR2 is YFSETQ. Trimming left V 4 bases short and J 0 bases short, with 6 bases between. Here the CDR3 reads CASSAGSTDTQYF. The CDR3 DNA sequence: TGCGCCAGCAGCGCAGGTAGCACAGATACGCAGTATTTT. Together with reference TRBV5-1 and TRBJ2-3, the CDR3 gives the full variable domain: KAGVTQTPRYLIKTRGQQVTLSCSPISGHRSVSWYQQTPGQGLQFLFEYFSETQRNKGNFPGRFSGRQFSNSRSEMNVSTLELGDSALYLCASSAGSTDTQYFGPGTRLTVL.

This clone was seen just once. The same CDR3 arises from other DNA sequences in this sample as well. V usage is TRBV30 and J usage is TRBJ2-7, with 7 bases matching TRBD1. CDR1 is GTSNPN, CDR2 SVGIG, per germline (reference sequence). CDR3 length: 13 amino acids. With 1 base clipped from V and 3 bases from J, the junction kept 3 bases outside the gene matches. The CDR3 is CAWSGRQGYEQYF. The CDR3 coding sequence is TGTGCCTGGAGTGGACGACAGGGCTACGAGCAGTACTTC.